This T cell receptor (beta chain) was sequenced for a study of blood T cell repertoires in COVID-19. Study-wide background: T cells, B-cell-depleted T cells, or PBMCs supplied cDNA or gDNA.

Authors' data handling: Amplification of reference gene primers was used by the study to estimate nucleated cell counts. The data were produced by immunoSEQ multiplex PCR, yet TCRdb's version contains in-frame clones alone and is incomplete. V and J calls plus clone size are reproduced from that table; the DNA served to infer D and trimming. The profile shows fewer than 400,000 clones, about nine tenths of them singletons. Germline V gene sequence: CDR1 SGHNT, CDR2 YYREEE (reference sequence). V gave up 3 bases and J gave up 0 bases; unmatched junction bases: 8. This CDR3 has 19 residues. The clonotype comes from a woman between 18 and 29 years old who had recovered from COVID-19. The chain joins TRBV5-4 to TRBJ2-1; 14 bases are a match to TRBD2. The sequenced sample consisted of PBMCs or T cells enriched from blood (not recorded which). The CDR3 protein is CASSWIGTSGGSSYNEQFF. The CDR3 DNA reads as TGTGCCAGCAGCTGGATCGGGACTAGCGGGGGTAGCTCCTACAATGAGCAGTTCTTC.